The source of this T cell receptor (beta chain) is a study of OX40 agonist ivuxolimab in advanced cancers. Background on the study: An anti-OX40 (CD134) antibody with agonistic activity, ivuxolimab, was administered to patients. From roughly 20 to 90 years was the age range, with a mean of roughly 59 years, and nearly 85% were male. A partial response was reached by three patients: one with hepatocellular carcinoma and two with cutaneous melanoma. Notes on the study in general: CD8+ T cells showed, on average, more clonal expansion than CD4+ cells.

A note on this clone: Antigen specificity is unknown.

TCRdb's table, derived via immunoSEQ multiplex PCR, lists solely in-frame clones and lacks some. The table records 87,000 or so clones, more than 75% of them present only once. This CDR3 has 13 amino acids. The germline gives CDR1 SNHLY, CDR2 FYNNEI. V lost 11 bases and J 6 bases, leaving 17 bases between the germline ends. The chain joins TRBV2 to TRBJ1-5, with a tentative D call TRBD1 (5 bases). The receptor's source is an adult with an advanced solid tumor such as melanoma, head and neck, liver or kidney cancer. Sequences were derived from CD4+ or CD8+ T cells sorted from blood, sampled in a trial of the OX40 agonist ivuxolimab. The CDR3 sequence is CAPWRQGSQPQHF. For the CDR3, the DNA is TGTGCCCCTTGGAGGCAGGGCTCTCAGCCCCAGCATTTT.